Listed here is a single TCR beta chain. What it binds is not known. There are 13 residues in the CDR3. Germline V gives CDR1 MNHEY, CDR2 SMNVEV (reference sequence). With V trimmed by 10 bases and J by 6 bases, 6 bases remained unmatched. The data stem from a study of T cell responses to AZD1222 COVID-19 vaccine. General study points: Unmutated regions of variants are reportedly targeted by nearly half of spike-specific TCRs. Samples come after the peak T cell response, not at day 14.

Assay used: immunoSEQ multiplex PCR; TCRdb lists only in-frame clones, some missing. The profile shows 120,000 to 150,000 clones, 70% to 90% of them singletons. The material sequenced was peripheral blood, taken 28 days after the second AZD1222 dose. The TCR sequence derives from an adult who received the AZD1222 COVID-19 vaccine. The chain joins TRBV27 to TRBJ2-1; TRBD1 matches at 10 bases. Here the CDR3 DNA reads TGTGCCACCCGGGACAGGGGCATCAATGAGCAGTTCTTC. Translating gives CATRDRGINEQFF.